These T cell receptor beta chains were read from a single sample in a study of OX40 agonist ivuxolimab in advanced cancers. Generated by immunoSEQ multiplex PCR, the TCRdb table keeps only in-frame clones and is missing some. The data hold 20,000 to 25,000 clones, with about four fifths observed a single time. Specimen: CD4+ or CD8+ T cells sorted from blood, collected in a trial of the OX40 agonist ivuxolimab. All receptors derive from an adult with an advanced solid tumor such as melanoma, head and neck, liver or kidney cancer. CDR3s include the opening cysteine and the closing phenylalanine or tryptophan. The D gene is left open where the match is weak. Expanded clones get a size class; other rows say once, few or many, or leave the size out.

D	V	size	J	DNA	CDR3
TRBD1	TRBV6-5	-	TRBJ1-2	TGTGCCAGCAGTGAGGGACAGGGGAGTGGCTACACCTTC	CASSEGQGSGYTF
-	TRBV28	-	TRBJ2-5	TGTGCCAGCAGTTACGGGAACTCCGAGGGGGAGACCCAGTACTTC	CASSYGNSEGETQYF
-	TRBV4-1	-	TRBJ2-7	TGCGCCAGCAGCCAAGGGACAGACAGATCCTACGAGCAGTACTTC	CASSQGTDRSYEQYF
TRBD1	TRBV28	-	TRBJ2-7	TGTGCCAGCAGTTTAGCCCCTAACCCCGGACAGGGGACCTACGAGCAGTACTTC	CASSLAPNPGQGTYEQYF
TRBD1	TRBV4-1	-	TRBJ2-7	TGCGCCAGCAGCCAACTTTTTACGGACAGGGCTTACGAGCAGTACTTC	CASSQLFTDRAYEQYF
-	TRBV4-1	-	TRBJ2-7	TGCGCCAGCAGCCAAGATCGCCAGTCGGCCTACGAGCAGTACTTC	CASSQDRQSAYEQYF
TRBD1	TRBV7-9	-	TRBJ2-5	TGTGCCAGCAGATTGGGACAGGCCGAGGAGACCCAGTACTTC	CASRLGQAEETQYF
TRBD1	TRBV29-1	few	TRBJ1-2	TGCAGCGCGTCCGACAGGGAGATCGGCTACACCTTC	CSASDREIGYTF
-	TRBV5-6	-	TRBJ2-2	TGTGCCAGCAGCTGGACTACCGGGGAGCTGTTTTTT	CASSWTTGELFF
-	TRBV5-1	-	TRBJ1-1	TGCGCCAGCAGCCTTGTGGGCGGGGCTGAAGCTTTCTTT	CASSLVGGAEAFF
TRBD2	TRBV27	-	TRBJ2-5	TGTGCCAGCAGTTTATCCGGACTAGGAGGGACCCAGTACTTC	CASSLSGLGGTQYF
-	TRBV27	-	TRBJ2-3	TGTGCCAGCAGTTTGTACTACCGTAGCACAGATACGCAGTATTTT	CASSLYYRSTDTQYF
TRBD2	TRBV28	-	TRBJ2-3	TGTGCCAGCAGTCTCAGACTAGCGGGAGGGCCCGAGACAGATACGCAGTATTTT	CASSLRLAGGPETDTQYF
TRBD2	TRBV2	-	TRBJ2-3	TGTGCCAGCAAGGGCCCCGGACTAGCGGCCACAGATACGCAGTATTTT	CASKGPGLAATDTQYF
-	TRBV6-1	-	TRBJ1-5	TGTGCCAGCAGTGGGACACTGGGGGGGTCTAGGAGCAATCAGCCCCAGCATTTT	CASSGTLGGSRSNQPQHF
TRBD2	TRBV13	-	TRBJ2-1	TGTGCCAGCAGCCCCGTGGGGCGGGAGCACAATGAGCAGTTCTTC	CASSPVGREHNEQFF
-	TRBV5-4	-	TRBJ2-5	TGTGCCAGCCGGGAGACCCAGTACTTC	CASRETQYF
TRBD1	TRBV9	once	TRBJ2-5	TGTGCCAGCAGCGCCCTCGGACAGGCCTTAGAGACCCAGTACTTC	CASSALGQALETQYF
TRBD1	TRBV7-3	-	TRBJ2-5	TGTGCCAGCAGCCTCACAGGGGCTCAGGGTGAGACCCAGTACTTC	CASSLTGAQGETQYF
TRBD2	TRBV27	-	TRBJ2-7	TGTGCCAGCAGTTTACTCCCGGGACTAGCGGGAGTGTACGAGCAGTACTTC	CASSLLPGLAGVYEQYF
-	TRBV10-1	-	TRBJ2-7	TGCGCCAGCAGTTACGGCCCCTCCTACGAGCAGTACTTC	CASSYGPSYEQYF
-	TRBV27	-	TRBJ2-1	TGTGCCAGCAGTTTTTCGGGCAGCCACAATGAGCAGTTCTTC	CASSFSGSHNEQFF
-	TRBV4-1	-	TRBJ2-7	TGCGCCAGCAGCCAAGATCGTGGGGGGACTTTACTCCACGAGCAGTACTTC	CASSQDRGGTLLHEQYF
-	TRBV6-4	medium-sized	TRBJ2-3	TGTGCCAGCAGTGAAGCAGGTGGCACAGATACGCAGTATTTT	CASSEAGGTDTQYF
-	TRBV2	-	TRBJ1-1	TGTGCCAGCAGGAGGAGTGAATTGACTGAAGCTTTCTTT	CASRRSELTEAFF
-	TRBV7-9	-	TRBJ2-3	TGTGCCAGCAGCGCCCCCGAGCTTAGCGGTCGCACAGATACGCAGTATTTT	CASSAPELSGRTDTQYF
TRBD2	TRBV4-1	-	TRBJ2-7	TGCGCCAGCAGCTTACACCTGACTAGCGGGAGCGCCTACGAGCAGTACTTC	CASSLHLTSGSAYEQYF
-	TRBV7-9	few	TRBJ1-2	TGTGCCAGCAGCCAATCGGGGGCTAACTATGGCTACACCTTC	CASSQSGANYGYTF
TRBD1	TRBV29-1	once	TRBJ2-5	TGCAGCGTTGAAGATCTGGTCCAGGGGGCGATGGAGACCCAGTACTTC	CSVEDLVQGAMETQYF
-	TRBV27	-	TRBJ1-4	TGTGCCAGCGGTTTCGGGACGGAAAAACTGTTTTTT	CASGFGTEKLFF
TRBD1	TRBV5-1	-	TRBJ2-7	TGCGCCAGCAGCTTGGCGGACAGGGACTACGAGCAGTACTTC	CASSLADRDYEQYF
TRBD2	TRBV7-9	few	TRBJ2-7	TGTGCCAGCAGCTATCGGGGGCGGGCTAGCGGGGTAAACGAGCAGTACTTC	CASSYRGRASGVNEQYF
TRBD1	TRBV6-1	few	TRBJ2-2	TGTGCCAGTCAGGGGGACAGGGAGGCCGGGGAGCTGTTTTTT	CASQGDREAGELFF
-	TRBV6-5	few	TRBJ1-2	TGTGCCAGCAGTGACGGACAGATTAACTATGGCTACACCTTC	CASSDGQINYGYTF
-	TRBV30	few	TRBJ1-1	TGTGCCTGGAGTGTAGCGGGGATGAACACTGAAGCTTTCTTT	CAWSVAGMNTEAFF
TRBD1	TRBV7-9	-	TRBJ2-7	TGTGCCAGCAGCCCTCAGGACAGGGAAGGGAGCACGTCCTACGAGCAGTACTTC	CASSPQDREGSTSYEQYF
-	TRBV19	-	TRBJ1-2	TGTGCCAGTAGTATCTCGGACGCGGAGGGCTACACCTTC	CASSISDAEGYTF
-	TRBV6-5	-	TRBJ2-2	TGTGCCAGCAGTTACCCCACCGGGGAGCTGTTTTTT	CASSYPTGELFF
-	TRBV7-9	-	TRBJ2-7	TGTGCCAGCAGCTTAGGTCGGGGATCCTACGAGCGGTACTTC	CASSLGRGSYERYF
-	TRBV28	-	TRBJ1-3	TGTGCCAGCAGTTTTTCCGGAAACACCATATATTTT	CASSFSGNTIYF
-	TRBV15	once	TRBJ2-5	TGTGCCACCAGCAGGGATGGAGGGGGCCCGGGGGAGACCCAGTACTTC	CATSRDGGGPGETQYF
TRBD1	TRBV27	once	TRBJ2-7	TGTGCCAGCAGATGGACAGGGCAATACGAGCAGTACTTC	CASRWTGQYEQYF
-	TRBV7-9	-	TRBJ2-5	TGTGCCAGCAGCACCGTGGGAACGGGTGGAGAGACCCAGTACTTC	CASSTVGTGGETQYF
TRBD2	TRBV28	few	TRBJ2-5	TGTGCCAGCAGTCCGCTAGCGGGAGGCCGCGAGACCCAGTACTTC	CASSPLAGGRETQYF
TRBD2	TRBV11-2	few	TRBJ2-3	TGTGCCAGCAGCCGATCGGCGGGACTAGTAGGTACAGATACGCAGTATTTT	CASSRSAGLVGTDTQYF
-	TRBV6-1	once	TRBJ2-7	TGTGCCAGCTCCTTCTACGAGCAGTACTTC	CASSFYEQYF